The rows below give T cell receptor beta chains drawn from one sample of a study of shared clonotypes between healthy human individuals. Measured with immunoSEQ multiplex PCR; TCRdb has only the in-frame clones, and not every one. The table lists 1.5 million to 2.5 million clones, approximately 94% of them singletons. Sequenced sample: naive CD8+ T cells sorted from blood. Every receptor here comes from a man aged 18 to 35 in good health. CDR3s include the opening cysteine and the closing phenylalanine or tryptophan.

CASSFFRGPEYNEQFF,TRBV14
CASSPVRADNEQFF,TRBV27
CASSIGNAVEQYF,TRBV19
CASTNRAYEQYF,TRBV11-2
CASSPTEVGTGELFF,TRBV28
CASSFERGVEETQYF,TRBV7-9
CASSPDYQETQYF,TRBV5-8
CASSDLAGSYEQYF,TRBV6-6
CASSYGRGSYEQYF,TRBV6-5
CASSLTSWLGGELFF,TRBV27
CASSLQGALFYEQYF,TRBV5-5
CASSPERGLAVTDTQYF,TRBV18
CASSLGKGHMNTEAFF,TRBV7-9
CASSLGGTTDTQYF,TRBV27
CASSLEAGAYTEAFF,TRBV5-1
CASSLAGQGSDTQYF,TRBV5-6
CASTVSGGANEQFF,TRBV6-5
CASSLPDGTSGYTF,TRBV5-6
CASSNGYGYTF,TRBV19
CASSQDNTDTQYF,TRBV4-1
CAILGHSGNTIYF,TRBV21-1
CASSSPVMNTEAFF,TRBV27
CASSLVGGLGTGELFF,TRBV27
CASSLGQGGEQYF,TRBV7-9
CASSLNPLEQYF,TRBV12-2
CASISSWGGTEAFF,TRBV5-1
CASMWDRGPYEQYF,TRBV5-6
CASSNTSLSYEQYF,TRBV21-1
CASIPGQGIGEQFF,TRBV27
CASSIDRGSTDTQYF,TRBV14
CASSSPSGHRYEQYF,TRBV7-9
CASSPTIVTSYEQYF,TRBV27
CASSYWGLAEDNEQFF,TRBV6-5
CASSHRDTANYGYTF,TRBV6-1
CASSFMTGNVNTEAFF,TRBV13
CASSLWGGQGAGNTEAFF,TRBV28
CASSESQEFYEQYF,TRBV2
CASIPEGRDEQYF,TRBV2
CASSPPEGPIPYEQYF,TRBV11-2
CASSEGQGVHWGYTF,TRBV2
CASSIDRETGANVLTF,TRBV19